These 13 T cell receptor beta chains came from one sample sequenced in a study of spatial heterogeneity in lung cancer. Study-level findings and limits: Expanded alpha and beta TCR counts within tumors tracked tumor mutation counts.

The antigens these receptors bind are not known. The time point denotes: sample taken at primary tumor resection. TCRdb passed the 5' RACE reads through MiXCR, listing each CDR3 protein once. The sample consists of thousands of distinct CDR3 sequences, under 14% of them appearing once. The source material was lung tumor tissue, sampled at surgery. These receptors came from a male donor with early-stage non-small cell lung cancer.

By share, this clonotype ranks as medium-sized. This beta chain is an unintended read in a library built for alpha chains; its size means little. The rearrangement links TRBV27 to TRBJ2-5; D tentatively reads TRBD1 or TRBD2 (5 bases each). Trimming removed 5 bases from V and 0 bases from J, with 13 bases in between. Looked up from germline, CDR1 is MNHEY and CDR2 is SMNVEV (reference sequence). The CDR3 runs to 15 residues. CDR3 DNA sequence: TGTGCCAGCAGTCAAAGGGACCACCACCAAGAGACCCAGTACTTC. This translates into CASSQRDHHQETQYF.

This clonotype was observed a few times. This beta chain is a stray read from a library made for alpha chains; its abundance is not meaningful. The rearrangement uses TRBV10-3 and TRBJ1-6; tentatively, D is TRBD1 (5 bases). Trimming shortened V by 4 bases and J by 6 bases, and 16 bases separated the two germline ends. The CDR3 sequence is 16 residues long. The germline gives CDR1 ENHRY, CDR2 SYGVKD. The CDR3 here is CAISGVGGGGNSPLHF. The CDR3, as DNA: TGTGCCATCAGTGGAGTGGGGGGTGGAGGTAATTCACCCCTCCACTTT.

In its sample, this clonotype ranks as medium-sized (0.01 to 0.1%). This beta chain is an unintended read in a library built for alpha chains; its size means little. The chain recombines TRBV7-2 with TRBJ2-1; D is unclear. This CDR3 has 13 residues. Trimming took off 2 bases at V and 10 bases at J, with 12 bases between the two ends. Germline assignment: CDR1 SGHTA and CDR2 FQGNSA. CDR3 sequence reads: CASSLPKDREQFF. CDR3 DNA: TGTGCCAGCAGCTTACCGAAGGACCGGGAGCAGTTCTTC.

This clonotype was counted ten times or more. Because this beta chain is a stray read in a library intended to capture alpha chains, its abundance should not be given much weight. The chain employs TRBV20-1 and TRBJ2-7; 8 bases line up with TRBD1. Germline V gene sequence: CDR1 DFQATT, CDR2 SNEGSKA (reference sequence). This CDR3 comprises 14 residues. CDR3 amino acids: CSAATGAGFYEQYF. As DNA, the CDR3 is TGCAGCGCGGCGACAGGGGCCGGATTTTACGAGCAGTACTTC.

As regards this clonotype: A library made for alpha chains picked up this beta chain off target, so its size means little. V usage is TRBV20-1 and J usage is TRBJ2-7; no reliable D call. This CDR3 is built from 13 residues. Germline loops: CDR1 DFQATT, CDR2 SNEGSKA (reference sequence). V was clipped by 1 base and J by 3 bases, with 10 bases between them. The chain's CDR3 is CSARGGWSYEQYF. CDR3 nucleotides: TGCAGTGCTAGAGGAGGCTGGAGCTACGAGCAGTACTTC.

This clonotype is judged medium-sized. This beta chain was picked up by a library intended for alpha chains and is off target, so its count carries little meaning. The chain employs TRBV4-2 and TRBJ1-2, with a possible D match to TRBD1 (5 bases). Germline V gene lookup returns CDR1 LGHNA and CDR2 YNFKEQ. CDR3 length: 16 residues. The V end lost 0 bases, the J end lost 0 bases, and 11 bases lay between the germline ends. CDR3 nucleotides: TGTGCCAGCAGCCAAGAGGCTGGGGGTTCTAACTATGGCTACACCTTC. Translated, it gives CASSQEAGGSNYGYTF.

At least ten counts were recorded for this clonotype. This beta chain was picked up by a library intended for alpha chains and is off target, so its count carries little meaning. J is TRBJ2-1 and V is TRBV7-7; 8 bases are a match to TRBD1. CDR3 length: 14 amino acids. Germline CDR1 SSHAT, CDR2 FNYEAQ (reference sequence). The V gene end was trimmed by 3 bases and the J gene end by 8 bases; junction bases not matched to a gene: 6. The CDR3 protein is CASSLTGQGDEQFF. The CDR3 coding sequence is TGTGCCAGCAGCTTGACCGGACAGGGCGATGAGCAGTTCTTC.

Note on this clonotype: This beta chain is a stray sequence in a library constructed for alpha chains; its clone size is not meaningful. V is TRBV6-1 and J is TRBJ2-1; the match to TRBD1 covers 8 bases. Germline CDR1 reads MNHNS; CDR2 reads SASEGT. The CDR3 sequence is 13 residues long. V gave up 8 bases and J gave up 8 bases; unmatched junction bases: 8. DNA for the CDR3: TGTGCCAGCGTCAGGGGGCTGTTTGATGAGCAGTTCTTC. It is translated as CASVRGLFDEQFF.

This clonotype rates as medium-sized. The library was built for alpha chains, so this beta chain is an off-target read and its size means little. The CDR3 DNA reads as TGTGCCAGCAGTGACTCTGGGAACACCGGGGAGCTGTTTTTT. Translated: CASSDSGNTGELFF. The J gene is TRBJ2-2, the V gene TRBV6-4; D is ambiguous. Germline CDR1 is MRHNA and CDR2 is SNTAGT. CDR3 size: 14 residues. V lost 0 bases and J 1 base, leaving 3 bases between the germline ends.

On this clonotype itself: The library was prepared for alpha chains; this beta chain is a stray read, so its frequency means little. The chain recombines TRBV5-1 with TRBJ2-7; 11 bases map to TRBD1. CDR3 length: 14 residues. Germline-derived CDR1 and CDR2 are SGHRS and YFSETQ. V lost 4 bases to trimming and J lost 6 bases; unmatched junction nucleotides: 6. CDR3 DNA sequence: TGCGCCAGCAGCCCCCGGGACAGGGGGGGCGAGCAGTACTTC. Translation gives CASSPRDRGGEQYF. Supplemented by reference TRBV5-1 and TRBJ2-7, the full variable domain reads KAGVTQTPRYLIKTRGQQVTLSCSPISGHRSVSWYQQTPGQGLQFLFEYFSETQRNKGNFPGRFSGRQFSNSRSEMNVSTLELGDSALYLCASSPRDRGGEQYFGPGTRLTVT.

This clonotype is deemed medium-sized. The library was built for alpha chains, so this beta chain is an off-target read and its size means little. The J gene is TRBJ1-5, the V gene TRBV6-1; tentatively, D is TRBD1 (5 bases). This CDR3 region has 13 residues. Trimming shortened V by 6 bases and J by 5 bases, and 11 bases separated the two germline ends. Germline V lookup: CDR1 MNHNS, CDR2 SASEGT. This chain's CDR3 is CASRQGLYQPQHF. The CDR3 nucleotides are TGTGCCAGCAGGCAGGGCCTTTATCAGCCCCAGCATTTT.

By sample share, this clonotype is medium-sized. This beta chain slipped into a library made for alpha chains as a stray read, so its size is not meaningful. The chain has TRBV7-2 and TRBJ2-5; 11 bases line up with TRBD2. J gave up 1 base and V 1 base, and 5 bases lay outside the gene matches. CDR3 size: 17 residues. The germline V gene encodes CDR1 SGHTA and CDR2 FQGNSA. The CDR3: CASSLDLAGGIQETQYF. The CDR3 DNA is TGTGCCAGCAGCTTAGACCTAGCGGGGGGTATCCAAGAGACCCAGTACTTC.

This clonotype is termed medium-sized. Found in a library prepared for alpha chains, this beta chain is an off-target read, and its abundance has little meaning. Here the CDR3 DNA reads TGTGCCACCAGCGGACAGGGGAGGACCGGGGAGCTGTTTTTT. Protein sequence: CATSGQGRTGELFF. The rearrangement uses TRBV24-1 and TRBJ2-2; 9 nucleotides match TRBD1. V lost 7 bases to trimming and J lost 5 bases; unmatched junction nucleotides: 4. Per the germline V gene, CDR1 is KGHDR and CDR2 is SFDVKD. This CDR3 comprises 14 residues.